This T cell receptor (beta chain) appears in the sequencing data of a study of beta chain features in type 1 diabetes. Study overall: The examined sorted cells totaled about 110 million across samples.

The table lists this clone with a few counts. Antigen: not known. Via the markers CD45RO/CCR7/CD25/CD127/CD95/CD27, stem cell-like memory, regulatory, central memory and naive CD4+ cells were sorted. Findings and limits, study-wide: In comparison with healthy donors, patients had naive, central memory and Treg TCRB repertoires that appeared more similar. Significant though moderate, a shortening of TCRB CDR3s appeared in all four CD4+ subsets of Type 1 diabetes patients. Type 1 diabetes patients had VDJ junctions that carried fewer insertions and more deletions.

The study reverse transcribed the entire isolated RNA, so it sequenced expressed TCRB transcripts. The protocol was immunoSEQ multiplex PCR, while the TCRdb copy is restricted to in-frame clones and leaves out a portion. The table includes 500,000 to 650,000 clones, around 12% detected once. Deletions cut 5 bases from V and 3 bases from J, with 16 bases between. Germline V lookup: CDR1 SNHLY, CDR2 FYNNEI. This CDR3 has 15 amino acids. This clonotype was obtained from a man younger than 45 with type 1 diabetes. The chain employs TRBV2 and TRBJ1-1; D remains unclear. Sequencing was done on a sample of naive CD4+ T cells from blood. This chain's CDR3 is CASSRSGARDTEAFF. The CDR3 DNA is TGTGCCAGCAGTAGATCGGGAGCCCGGGACACTGAAGCTTTCTTT.